These 10 T cell receptor beta chains were sequenced from one sample in a study of blood T cell repertoires in COVID-19. Profiling relied on immunoSEQ multiplex PCR, and the TCRdb table lists in-frame clones only, not all of them. The table lists approximately 200,000 clones, 80% of them singletons, with over 7% in the top ten. The specimen sequenced was PBMCs or T cells enriched from blood (not recorded which). The receptors originated from a woman in her thirties or forties with acute COVID-19.

The chain couples TRBV25-1 to TRBJ2-2, with D unclear. Germline V CDR1 and CDR2: MGHDK, SYGVNS. The CDR3 runs 14 residues. Deletions cut 5 bases from V and 1 base from J, with 8 bases between. CDR3 sequence: CASSIVQNTGELFF. The CDR3 DNA is TGTGCCAGCAGTATCGTACAGAACACCGGGGAGCTGTTTTTT.

This clone was picked up one time. The rearrangement joins TRBV6-5 to TRBJ1-2, with unresolved D. With 5 bases removed from V and 0 bases from J, the gap between germline ends came to 7 bases. The CDR3 has 13 residues. Germline V gene sequence: CDR1 MNHEY, CDR2 SVGAGI. In nucleotides, the CDR3 is TGTGCCAGCAGTCCAGGTCCTAACTATGGCTACACCTTC. It encodes CASSPGPNYGYTF.

This chain uses TRBV7-2 with TRBJ2-7; 12 bases map to TRBD2. The CDR3 has 14 residues. CDR1 and CDR2 from the germline V gene are SGHTA and FQGNSA. V gave up 8 bases and J gave up 5 bases; unmatched junction bases: 7. DNA for the CDR3: TGTGCCAGCGGCCTAGCGGGAGGGCCCCACGAGCAGTACTTC. Translated, it gives CASGLAGGPHEQYF.

The chain combines TRBV5-1 with TRBJ2-5, with D hard to call. Germline CDR1 and CDR2: SGHRS and YFSETQ. V dropped 5 bases and J dropped 3 bases, with 11 bases sitting between them. There are 13 residues in the CDR3. DNA of the CDR3: TGCGCCAGCAGTTTAATTAGTAAAGAGACCCAGTACTTC. It encodes CASSLISKETQYF. Full variable domain (missing parts from reference TRBV5-1 and TRBJ2-5): KAGVTQTPRYLIKTRGQQVTLSCSPISGHRSVSWYQQTPGQGLQFLFEYFSETQRNKGNFPGRFSGRQFSNSRSEMNVSTLELGDSALYLCASSLISKETQYFGPGTRLLVL.

The chain joins TRBV6-5 to TRBJ1-1; TRBD1 is a possible D gene (5 bases). CDR1 and CDR2 from the germline V gene are MNHEY and SVGAGI. The CDR3 is 13 residues long. CDR3 sequence: CAARLVAGGEAFF. CDR3 coding DNA: TGTGCAGCACGTTTGGTGGCCGGGGGTGAAGCTTTCTTT.

The genes are TRBV19 and TRBJ2-7, with D possibly matching TRBD1 (6 bases). The germline V gene has CDR1 LNHDA and CDR2 SQIVND (reference sequence). This CDR3 spans 14 amino acids. Trimming stripped 3 bases from V and 2 bases from J, with 11 bases between. CDR3 sequence: CASSIRDTTYEQYF. CDR3 nucleotides: TGTGCCAGTAGTATCCGGGACACAACCTACGAGCAGTACTTC.

This clone was detected only once. The chain carries TRBV16 and TRBJ1-1; possible D gene TRBD1, 5 bases. There are 13 residues in the CDR3. CDR1 KGHSY and CDR2 FQNENV come from the germline V gene. Trimming cost V 4 bases and J 5 bases, with 11 bases left between them. The CDR3 spells CASSPWGGTEAFF. CDR3 DNA: TGTGCCAGCAGCCCCTGGGGGGGGACTGAAGCTTTCTTT.

This chain links TRBV2 with TRBJ1-4; 7 positions agree with TRBD1. Germline values: CDR1 SNHLY, CDR2 FYNNEI. With V trimmed by 3 bases and J by 6 bases, 4 bases remained unmatched. The CDR3 runs to 14 residues. The CDR3 nucleotides are TGTGCCAGCAGTGAGACAGGGTGGGATGAAAAACTGTTTTTT. This translates into CASSETGWDEKLFF.

V is TRBV9 and J is TRBJ2-7, with TRBD2 identical over 10 bases. Trimming took 0 bases from V and 3 from J; bases not matched to a gene: 6. The CDR3 sequence is 16 residues long. Germline V gene lookup returns CDR1 SGDLS and CDR2 YYNGEE. CDR3 loop: CASSVAITSGVYEQYF. The CDR3 bases are TGTGCCAGCAGCGTAGCTATTACTAGCGGGGTCTACGAGCAGTACTTC.

The chain is built from TRBV6-5 and TRBJ2-1, with 9 bases that match TRBD2. This CDR3 is 15 amino acids long. V trimming: 5 bases; J trimming: 10 bases; junction bases outside the gene matches: 12. Germline V gene sequence: CDR1 MNHEY, CDR2 SVGAGI. Written as DNA, the CDR3 is TGTGCCAGCAGTCCGCTAGCGGGACCTTCCCACGAGCAGTTCTTC. This translates into CASSPLAGPSHEQFF.